These 25 T cell receptor beta chains came from one sample sequenced in a study of blood T cell repertoires in COVID-19. The repertoire was sequenced with immunoSEQ multiplex PCR; TCRdb's copy has only in-frame clones and lacks some. This sample has fewer than 200,000 clones, with around 73% found just once. The sample consisted of PBMCs or T cells enriched from blood (not recorded which). The source of these receptors is a woman in her forties or fifties who had recovered from COVID-19.

This chain connects TRBV28 to TRBJ1-6; a possible D gene is TRBD1 (5 bases). Germline CDR1 MDHEN, CDR2 SYDVKM. The CDR3 is 14 residues long. V lost 6 bases to trimming and J lost 7 bases, with 13 bases between them. In DNA form, the CDR3 reads TGTGCCAGCAGCCCCGCGGGGCTGAATTCACCCCTCCACTTT. Protein: CASSPAGLNSPLHF.

J is TRBJ1-2 and V is TRBV6-5; 9 bases line up with TRBD1. Germline CDR1 is MNHEY and CDR2 is SVGAGI. With V trimmed by 6 bases and J by 8 bases, 13 bases remained unmatched. This CDR3 comprises 15 residues. The CDR3 here is CASSSAGTGSVGYTF. As DNA, the CDR3 is TGTGCCAGCAGCTCAGCCGGGACAGGGTCGGTAGGCTACACCTTC.

This clone occurred once. This chain connects TRBV21-1 to TRBJ2-7; TRBD1, the table's D call, was not compared with the DNA. TRBV21-1 is flagged as a pseudogene. This CDR3 is built from 15 residues. The CDR3, as DNA: TGTGCCAGCAGCTCCCGGGACAGGGGTTCTGGCGAGCAGTACTTC. As protein: CASSSRDRGSGEQYF.

The chain couples TRBV19 to TRBJ2-1, with TRBD2 matching over 9 bases. This CDR3 is built from 15 residues. V trimming: 5 bases; J trimming: 5 bases; junction bases outside the gene matches: 7. The V gene's germline CDR1 is LNHDA and CDR2 SQIVND (reference sequence). The CDR3 reads CASSVGTSWDNEQFF. The DNA of the CDR3 is TGTGCCAGTAGTGTCGGGACTAGCTGGGACAATGAGCAGTTCTTC. Looking up the rest from reference TRBV19 and TRBJ2-1 gives the full variable domain: DGGITQSPKYLFRKEGQNVTLSCEQNLNHDAMYWYRQDPGQGLRLIYYSQIVNDFQKGDIAEGYSVSREKKESFPLTVTSAQKNPTAFYLCASSVGTSWDNEQFFGPGTRLTVL.

The chain employs TRBV5-1 and TRBJ2-7; 12 bases fit TRBD2. Unmatched junction bases numbered 9, after V lost 4 bases and J lost 4 bases. The CDR3 totals 16 residues. CDR1 SGHRS and CDR2 YFSETQ come from the germline V gene. The CDR3 bases are TGCGCCAGCAGCCTTAAGACTAGCGGGAGTGCGTACGAGCAGTACTTC. It codes for CASSLKTSGSAYEQYF.

A few counts support this clone. The chain's CDR3 is CAIATSGNEQFF. The CDR3 coding sequence is TGTGCCATCGCGACTAGCGGCAATGAGCAGTTCTTC. V usage is TRBV10-3 and J usage is TRBJ2-1, with 9 nucleotides matching TRBD2. Germline loops: CDR1 ENHRY, CDR2 SYGVKD. The CDR3 is 12 residues long. V dropped 8 bases and J dropped 6; count of bases not matched to a gene: 2.

The rearrangement joins TRBV12-3 or TRBV12-4 to TRBJ2-7; 9 bases are shared with TRBD2. The CDR3 runs to 13 residues. V trimming: 6 bases; J trimming: 2 bases; junction bases outside the gene matches: 2. Here the CDR3 DNA reads TGTGCCAGCAGGACTAGCGGCACCTACGAGCAGTACTTC. This translates into CASRTSGTYEQYF.

This clone came up a few times. The V and J genes are TRBV9 and TRBJ2-4; 9 bases align to TRBD1. Germline values: CDR1 SGDLS, CDR2 YYNGEE. V trimming: 4 bases; J trimming: 5 bases; junction bases outside the gene matches: 4. This CDR3 is built from 14 residues. The CDR3 region has the DNA TGTGCCAGCAGCCCCAGGACAGGGGAAAACATTCAGTACTTC. It codes for CASSPRTGENIQYF.

The J gene is TRBJ2-7, the V gene TRBV2; maybe TRBD1 (5 bases). The CDR3 totals 12 residues. CDR1 and CDR2 (germline): SNHLY, FYNNEI. V was pared by 9 bases and J by 6 bases, with 15 bases between. The chain's CDR3 is CASVDRRFEQYF. The CDR3, as DNA: TGTGCCAGTGTAGACAGAAGGTTCGAGCAGTACTTC.

The CDR3 DNA follows: TGTGCCAGCAGTGGCTCCATCTACAGAACGAACACTGAAGCTTTCTTT. Translated, it gives CASSGSIYRTNTEAFF. The rearrangement joins TRBV6-4 to TRBJ1-1; D gene uncertain. CDR1 and CDR2 (germline): MRHNA, SNTAGT. Deletions cut 4 bases from V and 1 base from J, with 16 bases between. The CDR3 contains 16 residues.

This clone was seen at least ten times. V gene TRBV7-6 combines with J gene TRBJ2-7; TRBD2 aligns across 8 bases. Germline-derived CDR1 and CDR2 are SGHVS and FNYEAQ. Trimming took 5 bases from V and 2 from J; bases not matched to a gene: 14. The CDR3 runs 17 residues. The CDR3 sequence: CASSPPSGGRGTYEQYF. In DNA form, the CDR3 reads TGTGCCAGCAGCCCACCCTCGGGAGGGCGGGGGACCTACGAGCAGTACTTC. Full variable domain (remainder filled in from reference TRBV7-6 and TRBJ2-7): GAGVSQSPRYKVTKRGQDVALRCDPISGHVSLYWYRQALGQGPEFLTYFNYEAQQDKSGLPNDRFSAERPEGSISTLTIQRTEQRDSAMYRCASSPPSGGRGTYEQYFGPGTRLTVT.

The chain joins TRBV10-3 to TRBJ2-5; 7 nucleotides align to TRBD2. The V and J ends lost 10 bases and 2 bases, in that order; junction bases with no gene match: 13. Germline V gene lookup returns CDR1 ENHRY and CDR2 SYGVKD. The CDR3 is 15 amino acids. DNA for the CDR3: TGTGCCACGGGCGACAGCGGGACTGCACAAGAGACCCAGTACTTC. It translates to CATGDSGTAQETQYF.

This chain links TRBV7-6 with TRBJ2-5; D possibly corresponds to TRBD2 (5 bases). The CDR3 spans 17 residues. The germline gives CDR1 SGHVS, CDR2 FNYEAQ. V lost 5 bases, J lost 1 base, and 20 bases lay in between. DNA of the CDR3: TGTGCCAGCAGCCCTAGCTGGCGAGGACTCACCCAAGAGACCCAGTACTTC. Encoded protein: CASSPSWRGLTQETQYF.

V gene TRBV19 combines with J gene TRBJ2-1; the match to TRBD2 covers 11 bases. CDR3 size: 16 residues. The germline V gene encodes CDR1 LNHDA and CDR2 SQIVND (reference sequence). V dropped 5 bases and J dropped 3; count of bases not matched to a gene: 6. CDR3 nucleotide sequence: TGTGCCAGTAGTCCAACTAGCGGGGGCATCTACAATGAGCAGTTCTTC. Protein product: CASSPTSGGIYNEQFF.

The chain links TRBV3-1 (or the pseudogene TRBV3-2) to TRBJ1-4; maybe TRBD1 (6 bases). The CDR3 consists of 16 residues. Trimming stripped 3 bases from V and 4 bases from J, with 15 bases between. Germline lookup yields CDR1 LGHDT and CDR2 YNNKEL (reference sequence). The CDR3 sequence: CASSHKGGGLNEKLFF. CDR3 bases: TGTGCCAGCAGCCACAAAGGGGGGGGCCTTAATGAAAAACTGTTTTTT.

The chain recombines TRBV12-3 or TRBV12-4 with TRBJ1-1; maybe TRBD1 (5 bases). The CDR3 is 13 residues long. Trimming pared 4 bases from V and 1 base from J, leaving 7 bases between. The CDR3 region is CASSSQANTEAFF. CDR3 bases: TGTGCCAGCAGTTCACAGGCGAACACTGAAGCTTTCTTT.

The V gene is TRBV6-5, the J gene TRBJ2-1, with 8 bases fitting TRBD1. Germline V gives CDR1 MNHEY, CDR2 SVGAGI. V trimming: 4 bases; J trimming: 8 bases; junction bases outside the gene matches: 7. The CDR3 covers 14 residues. The CDR3 region is CASSFGQGSDEQFF. The CDR3 DNA follows: TGTGCCAGCAGTTTCGGACAGGGTAGCGATGAGCAGTTCTTC.

The rearrangement joins TRBV19 to TRBJ2-1, with D maybe TRBD2 (6 bases). This CDR3 spans 15 amino acids. Per the germline V gene, CDR1 is LNHDA and CDR2 is SQIVND (reference sequence). The germline V and J ends were trimmed by 3 bases and 0 bases, with 9 bases remaining between them. This CDR3 reads CASSISGGSYNEQFF. In DNA, the CDR3 is TGTGCCAGTAGTATTTCCGGGGGCTCCTACAATGAGCAGTTCTTC.

This chain uses TRBV27 with TRBJ2-7; tentatively, D is TRBD1 (5 bases). The germline V gene has CDR1 MNHEY and CDR2 SMNVEV (reference sequence). V lost 4 bases and J 4 bases, leaving 8 bases between the germline ends. The CDR3 has 12 amino acids. As DNA, the CDR3 is TGTGCCAGCAGTTCGCAGGGATACGAGCAGTACTTC. Amino acid sequence: CASSSQGYEQYF.

This chain joins TRBV28 and TRBJ2-1; 7 bases map to TRBD2. Germline loops: CDR1 MDHEN, CDR2 SYDVKM. The CDR3 has 15 amino acids. The V gene end was trimmed by 6 bases and the J gene end by 9 bases; junction bases not matched to a gene: 14. CDR3 nucleotide sequence: TGTGCCAGCAGCGAGATACGGGAGTGGGGGGGTGAGCAGTTCTTC. The encoded protein is CASSEIREWGGEQFF.

This chain connects TRBV29-1 to TRBJ2-5; 8 positions agree with TRBD2. The CDR3 runs 14 residues. CDR1 is SQVTM, CDR2 ANQGSEA, per germline. The V gene end was trimmed by 3 bases and the J gene end by 0 bases; junction bases not matched to a gene: 3. In DNA, the CDR3 is TGCAGCGTTGATATTAGCGGGGACCAAGAGACCCAGTACTTC. It encodes CSVDISGDQETQYF.

The V call is TRBV19, the J call TRBJ1-2; D gene ambiguous. The germline gives CDR1 LNHDA, CDR2 SQIVND (reference sequence). The V and J ends lost 5 bases and 6 bases respectively, with 7 bases between them. This CDR3 is built from 11 residues. The CDR3 DNA sequence: TGTGCCAGTAGTGGACTTCATGGCTACACCTTC. Translated, it gives CASSGLHGYTF.

The rearrangement links TRBV5-1 to TRBJ1-3, with TRBD1 matching over 7 bases. With 4 bases clipped from V and 2 bases from J, the junction kept 6 bases outside the gene matches. The CDR3 spans 15 residues. Looked up from germline, CDR1 is SGHRS and CDR2 is YFSETQ. The DNA for the CDR3 is TGCGCCAGCAGCGTTCAAGGGGGCACTGGAAACACCATATATTTT. Protein sequence: CASSVQGGTGNTIYF.

V usage is TRBV29-1 and J usage is TRBJ2-3, with 8 bases aligning to TRBD1. The CDR3 totals 13 residues. V dropped 7 bases and J dropped 5; count of bases not matched to a gene: 8. Germline V gene lookup returns CDR1 SQVTM and CDR2 ANQGSEA. This CDR3 reads CSAARGQVDTQYF. CDR3 DNA: TGCAGCGCTGCCAGGGGGCAGGTAGATACGCAGTATTTT.

The chain has TRBV6-5 and TRBJ1-3; tentatively, D is TRBD1 (5 bases). With 6 bases removed from V and 4 bases from J, the gap between germline ends came to 13 bases. The V gene's germline CDR1 is MNHEY and CDR2 SVGAGI. The CDR3 totals 14 residues. CDR3 residues: CASRGTEGGNTIYF. DNA of the CDR3: TGTGCCAGCAGAGGTACGGAGGGGGGAAACACCATATATTTT.